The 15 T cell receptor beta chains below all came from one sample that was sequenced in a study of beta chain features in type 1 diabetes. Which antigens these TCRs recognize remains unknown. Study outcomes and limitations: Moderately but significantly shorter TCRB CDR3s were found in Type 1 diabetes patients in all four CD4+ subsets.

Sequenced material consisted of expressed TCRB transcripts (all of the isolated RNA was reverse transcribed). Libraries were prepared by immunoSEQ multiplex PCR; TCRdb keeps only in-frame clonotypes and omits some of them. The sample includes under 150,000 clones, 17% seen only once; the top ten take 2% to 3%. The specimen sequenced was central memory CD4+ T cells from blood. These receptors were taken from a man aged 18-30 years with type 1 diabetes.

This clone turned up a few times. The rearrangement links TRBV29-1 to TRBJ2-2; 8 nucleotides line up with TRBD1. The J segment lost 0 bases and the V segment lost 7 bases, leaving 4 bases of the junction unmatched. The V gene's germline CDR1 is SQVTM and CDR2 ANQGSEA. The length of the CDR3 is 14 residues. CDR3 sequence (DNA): TGCAGCGGGTCGGACAGGGCGAACACCGGGGAGCTGTTTTTT. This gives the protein CSGSDRANTGELFF.

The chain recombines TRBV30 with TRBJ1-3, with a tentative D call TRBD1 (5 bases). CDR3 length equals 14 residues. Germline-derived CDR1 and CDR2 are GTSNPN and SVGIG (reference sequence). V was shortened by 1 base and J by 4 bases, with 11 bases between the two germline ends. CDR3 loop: CAWSATVYGNTIYF. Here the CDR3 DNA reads TGTGCCTGGAGTGCGACAGTATACGGAAACACCATATATTTT.

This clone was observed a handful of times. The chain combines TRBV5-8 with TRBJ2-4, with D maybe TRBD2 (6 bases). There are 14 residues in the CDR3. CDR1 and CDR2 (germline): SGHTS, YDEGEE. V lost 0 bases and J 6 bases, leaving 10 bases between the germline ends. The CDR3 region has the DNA TGTGCCAGCAGCTTGGGGACTATATCAAACATTCAGTACTTC. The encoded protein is CASSLGTISNIQYF. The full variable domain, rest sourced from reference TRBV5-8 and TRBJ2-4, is EAGVTQSPTHLIKTRGQQATLRCSPISGHTSVYWYQQALGLGLQFLLWYDEGEERNRGNFPPRFSGRQFPNYSSELNVNALELEDSALYLCASSLGTISNIQYFGAGTRLSVL.

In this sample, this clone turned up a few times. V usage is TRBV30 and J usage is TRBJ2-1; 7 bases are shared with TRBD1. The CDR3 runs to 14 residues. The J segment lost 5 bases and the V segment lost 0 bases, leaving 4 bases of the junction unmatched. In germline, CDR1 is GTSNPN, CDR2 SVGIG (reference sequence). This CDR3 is CAWSVKGANNEQFF. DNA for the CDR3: TGTGCCTGGAGTGTAAAGGGGGCGAACAATGAGCAGTTCTTC.

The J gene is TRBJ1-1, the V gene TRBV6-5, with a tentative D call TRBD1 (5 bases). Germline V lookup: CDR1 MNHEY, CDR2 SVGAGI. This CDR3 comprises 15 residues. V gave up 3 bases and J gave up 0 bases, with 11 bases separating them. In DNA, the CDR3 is TGTGCCAGCAGTTATCAGACAGACTTGAACACTGAAGCTTTCTTT. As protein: CASSYQTDLNTEAFF.

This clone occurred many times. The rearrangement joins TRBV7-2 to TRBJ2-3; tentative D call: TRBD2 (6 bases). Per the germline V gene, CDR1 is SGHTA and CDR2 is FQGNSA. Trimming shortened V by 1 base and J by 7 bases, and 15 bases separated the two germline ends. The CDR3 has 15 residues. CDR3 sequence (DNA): TGTGCCAGCAGCTTAGGTTTAGGGGCGGGGTATACGCAGTATTTT. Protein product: CASSLGLGAGYTQYF.

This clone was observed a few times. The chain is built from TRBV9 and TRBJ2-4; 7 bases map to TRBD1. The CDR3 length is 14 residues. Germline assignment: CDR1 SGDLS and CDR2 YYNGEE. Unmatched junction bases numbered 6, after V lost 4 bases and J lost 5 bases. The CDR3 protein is CASSPRTGENIQYF. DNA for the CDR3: TGTGCCAGCAGCCCGCGGACAGGAGAAAACATTCAGTACTTC.

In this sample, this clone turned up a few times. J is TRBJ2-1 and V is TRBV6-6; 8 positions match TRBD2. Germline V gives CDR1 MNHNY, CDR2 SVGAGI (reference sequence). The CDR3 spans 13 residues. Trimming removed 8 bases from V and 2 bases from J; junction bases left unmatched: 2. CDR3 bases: TGTGCCAGCCGCGGGGGGACCTACAATGAGCAGTTCTTC. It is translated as CASRGGTYNEQFF.

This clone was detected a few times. CDR3 sequence (DNA): TGTGCCAGCAGCTTAAGTCCCGGAGGGGAGACCCAGTACTTC. Translating it yields CASSLSPGGETQYF. The chain is built from TRBV7-3 and TRBJ2-5, with D possibly TRBD2 on 6 matching bases. The CDR3 has 14 residues. V was trimmed by 1 base and J by 5 bases, leaving 11 bases between them. CDR1 is SGHTA and CDR2 is FQGTGA in the germline V gene.

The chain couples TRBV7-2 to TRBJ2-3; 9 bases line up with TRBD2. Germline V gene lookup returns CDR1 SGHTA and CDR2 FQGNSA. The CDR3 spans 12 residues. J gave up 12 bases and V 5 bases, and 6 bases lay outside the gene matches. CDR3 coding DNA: TGTGCCAGCAGCAAACAGCGGGAGGCCCAGTATTTT. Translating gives CASSKQREAQYF.

The CDR3 nucleotides read TGTGCCAGCAGCGTAGCGCCCTCCTACGAGCAGTACTTC. Translated: CASSVAPSYEQYF. V is TRBV9 and J is TRBJ2-7; D not certain. Trimming took off 0 bases at V and 0 bases at J, with 4 bases between the two ends. Per germline, CDR1 SGDLS and CDR2 YYNGEE. The CDR3 is 13 amino acids.

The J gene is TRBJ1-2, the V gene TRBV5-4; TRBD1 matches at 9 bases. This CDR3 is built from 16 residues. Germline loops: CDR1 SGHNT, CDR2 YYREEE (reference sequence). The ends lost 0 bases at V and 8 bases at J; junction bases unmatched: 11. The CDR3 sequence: CASSLAAGTGSSGYTF. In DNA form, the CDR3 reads TGTGCCAGCAGCTTGGCCGCGGGGACAGGGTCATCGGGCTACACCTTC.

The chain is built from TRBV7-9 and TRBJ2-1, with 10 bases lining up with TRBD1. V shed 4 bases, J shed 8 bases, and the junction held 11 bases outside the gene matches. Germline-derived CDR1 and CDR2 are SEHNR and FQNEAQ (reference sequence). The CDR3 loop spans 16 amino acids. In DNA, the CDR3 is TGTGCCAGCAGCTACACGCCGGGACAGGGGAAGGATGAGCAGTTCTTC. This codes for CASSYTPGQGKDEQFF.

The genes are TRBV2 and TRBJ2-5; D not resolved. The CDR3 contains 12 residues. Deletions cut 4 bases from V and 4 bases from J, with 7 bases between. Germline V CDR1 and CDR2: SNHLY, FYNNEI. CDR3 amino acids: CASSATVETQYF. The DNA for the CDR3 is TGTGCCAGCAGTGCCACAGTAGAGACCCAGTACTTC. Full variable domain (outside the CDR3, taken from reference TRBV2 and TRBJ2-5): EPEVTQTPSHQVTQMGQEVILRCVPISNHLYFYWYRQILGQKVEFLVSFYNNEISEKSEIFDDQFSVERPDGSNFTLKIRSTKLEDSAMYFCASSATVETQYFGPGTRLLVL.

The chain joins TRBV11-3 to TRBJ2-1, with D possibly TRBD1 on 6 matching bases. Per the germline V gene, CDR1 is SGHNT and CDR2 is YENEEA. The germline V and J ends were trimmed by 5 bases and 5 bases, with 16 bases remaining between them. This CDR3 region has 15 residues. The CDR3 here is CASSTSGTRDNEQFF. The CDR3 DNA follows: TGTGCCAGCAGCACCTCCGGGACAAGGGACAATGAGCAGTTCTTC.